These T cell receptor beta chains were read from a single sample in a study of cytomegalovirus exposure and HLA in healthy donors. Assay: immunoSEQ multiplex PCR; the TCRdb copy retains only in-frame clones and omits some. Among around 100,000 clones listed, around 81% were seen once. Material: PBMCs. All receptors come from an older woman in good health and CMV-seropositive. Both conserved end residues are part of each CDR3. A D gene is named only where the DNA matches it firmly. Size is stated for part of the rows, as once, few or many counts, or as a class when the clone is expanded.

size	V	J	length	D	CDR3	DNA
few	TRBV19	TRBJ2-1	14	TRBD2	CASSLLAAYNEQFF	TGTGCCAGTAGTCTACTAGCGGCCTACAATGAGCAGTTCTTC
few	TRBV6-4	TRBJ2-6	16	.	CASSDPSRSGANVLTF	TGTGCCAGCAGTGATCCGTCCCGCTCTGGGGCCAACGTCCTGACTTTC
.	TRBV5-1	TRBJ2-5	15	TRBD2	CASSSGTRNGETQYF	TGCGCCAGCAGCTCCGGGACTAGGAACGGGGAGACCCAGTACTTC
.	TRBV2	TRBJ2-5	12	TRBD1	CASRDRGFGQYF	TGTGCCAGCAGAGACAGGGGGTTCGGCCAGTACTTC
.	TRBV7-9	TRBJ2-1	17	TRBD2	CASSLPGTSGRVNEQFF	TGTGCCAGCAGCTTACCAGGGACTAGCGGGAGGGTAAATGAGCAGTTCTTC
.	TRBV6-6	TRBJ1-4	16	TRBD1	CASSYPGGTGVEKLFF	TGTGCCAGCAGTTACCCCGGTGGGACAGGGGTCGAAAAACTGTTTTTT
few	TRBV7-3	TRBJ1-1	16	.	CASSPGTQGWDTEAFF	TGTGCCAGCAGCCCCGGGACACAAGGCTGGGATACTGAAGCTTTCTTT
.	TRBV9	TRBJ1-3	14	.	CASTQGGVGNTIYF	TGTGCCAGCACCCAAGGGGGGGTCGGAAACACCATATATTTT
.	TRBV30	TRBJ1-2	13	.	CAWSWGGNYGYTF	TGTGCCTGGAGCTGGGGGGGAAACTATGGCTACACCTTC
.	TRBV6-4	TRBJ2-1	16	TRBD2	CASSDSLAGGQDEQFF	TGTGCCAGCAGTGACTCACTAGCGGGAGGGCAGGATGAGCAGTTCTTC
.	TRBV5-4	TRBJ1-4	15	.	CASSSGGAGREKLFF	TGTGCCAGCAGCTCCGGGGGGGCAGGGAGGGAAAAACTGTTTTTT
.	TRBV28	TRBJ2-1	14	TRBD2	CASSRLAGGNEQFF	TGTGCCAGCAGTAGACTAGCGGGCGGGAATGAGCAGTTCTTC
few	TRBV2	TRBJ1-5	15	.	CASSSRTAVYQPQHF	TGTGCCAGCAGTTCCCGGACTGCTGTTTATCAGCCCCAGCATTTT
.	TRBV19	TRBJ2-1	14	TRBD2	CASRPGLGYNEQFF	TGTGCCAGTAGACCGGGACTAGGGTACAATGAGCAGTTCTTC
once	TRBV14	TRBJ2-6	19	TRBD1	CASRLNIRDRVSGANVLTF	TGTGCCAGCAGGCTAAATATTCGGGACAGGGTCTCTGGGGCCAACGTCCTGACTTTC
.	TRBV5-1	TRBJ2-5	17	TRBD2	CASSTGGLAASQETQYF	TGCGCCAGCAGCACGGGGGGACTAGCGGCATCACAAGAGACCCAGTACTTC
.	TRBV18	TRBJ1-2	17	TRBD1	CASSPNQGTGGIYGYTF	TGTGCCAGCTCACCAAATCAGGGGACAGGGGGCATCTATGGCTACACCTTC
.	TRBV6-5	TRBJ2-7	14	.	CASSLAVSSYEQYF	TGTGCCAGCAGTTTAGCGGTGAGCTCCTACGAGCAGTACTTC
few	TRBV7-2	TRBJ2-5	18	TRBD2	CASSLSTSGRAGRETQYF	TGTGCCAGCAGCTTATCGACTAGCGGGAGGGCCGGGCGAGAGACCCAGTACTTC
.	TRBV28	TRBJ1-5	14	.	CASSSPGQNQPQHF	TGTGCCAGCAGTTCCCCCGGACAGAATCAGCCCCAGCATTTT
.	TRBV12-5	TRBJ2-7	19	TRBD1	CASGLFRTGGSLLSYEQYF	TGTGCTAGTGGTCTGTTCAGGACAGGGGGATCCTTACTCTCCTACGAGCAGTACTTC
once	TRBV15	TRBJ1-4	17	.	CATSRDRPGKRGEKLFF	TGTGCCACCAGCAGAGATCGGCCAGGGAAAAGGGGTGAAAAACTGTTTTTT
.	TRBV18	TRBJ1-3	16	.	CASSPPGSSYGNTIYF	TGTGCCAGCTCACCACCGGGCTCCTCCTACGGAAACACCATATATTTT
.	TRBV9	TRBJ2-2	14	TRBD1	CASGQGSNTGELFF	TGTGCCTCCGGACAGGGTTCTAACACCGGGGAGCTGTTTTTT
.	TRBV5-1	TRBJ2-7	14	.	CASSLGPREYEQYF	TGCGCCAGCAGCTTGGGACCCCGGGAGTACGAGCAGTACTTC
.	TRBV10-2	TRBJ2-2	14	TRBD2	CASITSGRVGELFF	TGCGCCAGCATTACGAGCGGGAGGGTCGGGGAGCTGTTTTTT
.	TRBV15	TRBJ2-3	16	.	CATSRDGLLNTDTQYF	TGTGCCACCAGCAGAGACGGACTACTCAACACAGATACGCAGTATTTT
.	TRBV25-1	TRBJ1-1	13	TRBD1	CASRGQGETEAFF	TGTGCCAGCAGAGGACAGGGGGAGACTGAAGCTTTCTTT
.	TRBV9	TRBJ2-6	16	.	CASSVAVGQGANVLTF	TGTGCCAGCAGCGTAGCTGTGGGGCAGGGGGCCAACGTCCTGACTTTC
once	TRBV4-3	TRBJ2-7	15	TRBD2	CASSRVAGGSYEQYF	TGCGCCAGCAGCCGAGTGGCGGGAGGCTCCTACGAGCAGTACTTC
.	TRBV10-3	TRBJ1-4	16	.	CAISAQGLSTNEKLFF	TGTGCCATCAGTGCGCAGGGACTTTCCACTAATGAAAAACTGTTTTTT
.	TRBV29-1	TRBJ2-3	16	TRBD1	CSVHDRQGAGADTQYF	TGCAGCGTCCACGACAGGCAGGGGGCGGGTGCAGATACGCAGTATTTT
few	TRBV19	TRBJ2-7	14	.	CASSIQGPAYEQYF	TGTGCCAGTAGTATACAGGGTCCTGCTTACGAGCAGTACTTC
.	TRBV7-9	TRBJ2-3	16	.	CASSLDQGQAADTQYF	TGTGCCAGCAGCTTAGACCAGGGGCAAGCGGCAGATACGCAGTATTTT
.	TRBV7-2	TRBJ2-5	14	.	CASSLRLASETQYF	TGTGCCAGCAGCTTACGGCTAGCGAGCGAGACCCAGTACTTC
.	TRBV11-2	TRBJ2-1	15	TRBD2	CASRRGGSPLYEQFF	TGTGCCAGCCGAAGAGGCGGGAGCCCTTTATATGAGCAGTTCTTC
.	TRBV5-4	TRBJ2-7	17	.	CASSFSLSGKSSYEQYF	TGTGCCAGCAGCTTCAGCTTAAGCGGCAAGAGCTCCTACGAGCAGTACTTC
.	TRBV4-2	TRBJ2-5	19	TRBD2	CASSHSGTSGRGDQETQYF	TGTGCCAGCAGCCACTCCGGGACTAGCGGGAGGGGTGACCAAGAGACCCAGTACTTC
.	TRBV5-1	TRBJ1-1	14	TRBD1	CASSPGTGWTEAFF	TGCGCCAGCAGCCCCGGGACAGGGTGGACTGAAGCTTTCTTT
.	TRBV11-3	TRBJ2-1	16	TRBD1	CASSPRGQGTYNEQFF	TGTGCCAGCAGCCCCCGGGGACAGGGTACCTACAATGAGCAGTTCTTC